The 21 T cell receptor beta chains in this list originate from one sample, sequenced in a study of circulating CD8 cells and anti-PD-1 response in melanoma. From live CD3+CD8+TCRalphabeta+ cells, four PD-1 and/or TIGIT subsets were sorted. The QIAseq Immune Repertoire TCR panel built the libraries from roughly 15 ng of total RNA. TCRdb re-called the reads through MiXCR, storing one row per CDR3 protein. The table lists 1,000 to 1,500 distinct CDR3 sequences, less than 9% of them singletons. The sample consisted of CD8+ T cells from PBMCs, taken at baseline or after one month of anti-PD-1 therapy (not recorded which). The origin of the receptors is a human donor with melanoma.

This clonotype is categorized as medium-sized. J is TRBJ2-7 and V is TRBV19, with D unclear. This CDR3 region has 12 residues. V was cut by 4 bases and J by 2 bases, with 6 bases left in between. Germline loops: CDR1 LNHDA, CDR2 SQIVND (reference sequence). CDR3 amino acids: CASSNEAYEQYF. In DNA, the CDR3 is TGTGCCAGTAGTAATGAGGCCTACGAGCAGTACTTC.

In its sample, this clonotype ranks as large. V is TRBV2 and J is TRBJ2-5; D is unresolved. The CDR3 sequence is 14 residues long. V lost 5 bases and J 5 bases, leaving 15 bases between the germline ends. Germline V lookup: CDR1 SNHLY, CDR2 FYNNEI. CDR3 amino acids: CASSSRVPMETQYF. The CDR3 bases are TGTGCCAGCAGTTCCCGTGTGCCAATGGAGACCCAGTACTTC.

The rearrangement uses TRBV27 and TRBJ2-5; 8 positions match TRBD1. The ends lost 3 bases at V and 6 bases at J; junction bases unmatched: 3. Germline CDR1 MNHEY, CDR2 SMNVEV (reference sequence). The CDR3 spans 13 residues. CDR3 sequence (DNA): TGTGCCAGCAGTTTCTCAGGGGGCAAGACCCAGTACTTC. Its translation: CASSFSGGKTQYF.

This clonotype is large. The chain couples TRBV19 to TRBJ2-1; 11 nucleotides match TRBD2. CDR3 length: 15 residues. Per the germline V gene, CDR1 is LNHDA and CDR2 is SQIVND (reference sequence). The ends lost 1 base at V and 6 bases at J; junction bases unmatched: 2. CDR3 residues: CASSIVGTSGNEQFF. DNA for the CDR3: TGTGCCAGTAGTATAGTGGGGACTAGCGGCAATGAGCAGTTCTTC.

This clonotype rates as medium-sized. CDR3 protein: CASSQLTGTKTNEQFF. CDR3 bases: TGTGCCAGCAGCCAGCTTACAGGGACTAAGACCAATGAGCAGTTCTTC. The V and J genes are TRBV14 and TRBJ2-1; possibly TRBD2 for D (7 bases). Trimming removed 3 bases at V and 6 bases at J, with 18 bases between. This CDR3 is built from 16 residues. CDR1 and CDR2 from the germline V gene are SGHDN and FVKESK.

As for this clonotype: This could be a read error, since a much larger clone is one nucleotide away. The rearrangement uses TRBV28 and TRBJ1-1; D is perhaps TRBD1 (5 bases). Germline CDR1 and CDR2: MDHEN and SYDVKM. The CDR3 spans 15 residues. The CDR3 is CAGSRPGTLNTEAFF. The CDR3 DNA follows: TGTGCCGGCAGTCGCCCAGGGACGTTGAACACTGAAGCTTTCTTT.

By share, this clonotype ranks as medium-sized. V gene TRBV9 combines with J gene TRBJ1-1, with a weak D call TRBD1 (6 bases). The CDR3 contains 14 residues. The V end lost 0 bases, the J end lost 6 bases, and 12 bases lay between the germline ends. Germline V CDR1 and CDR2: SGDLS, YYNGEE. The CDR3 DNA sequence: TGTGCCAGCAGCGTAGCAGGGGTAGGGGCTGAAGCTTTCTTT. Translated: CASSVAGVGAEAFF.

The genes are TRBV19 and TRBJ2-3, with 7 bases identical to TRBD1. V shed 8 bases and J 0 bases; nucleotides not matched to a gene: 8. The germline V gene has CDR1 LNHDA and CDR2 SQIVND (reference sequence). This CDR3 spans 15 amino acids. The CDR3, as DNA: TGTGCCAGTGGGAAGACAGGGTCTAGCACAGATACGCAGTATTTT. Its translation: CASGKTGSSTDTQYF. The complete variable domain, with remaining parts taken from reference TRBV19 and TRBJ2-3, reads DGGITQSPKYLFRKEGQNVTLSCEQNLNHDAMYWYRQDPGQGLRLIYYSQIVNDFQKGDIAEGYSVSREKKESFPLTVTSAQKNPTAFYLCASGKTGSSTDTQYFGPGTRLTVL.

Within the sample, this clonotype is large (0.1 to 1%). The genes are TRBV20-1 and TRBJ2-7; 7 bases fit TRBD1. Germline CDR1 DFQATT, CDR2 SNEGSKA (reference sequence). This CDR3 is 14 amino acids long. The V and J ends lost 6 bases and 0 bases, in that order; junction bases with no gene match: 8. Here the CDR3 reads CSAENRDSSYEQYF. For the CDR3, the DNA is TGCAGTGCCGAAAACCGGGACAGCTCCTACGAGCAGTACTTC.

By share, this clonotype ranks as large. The chain combines TRBV4-3 with TRBJ2-6; 7 nucleotides match TRBD1. J was trimmed by 0 bases and V by 0 bases; bases with no gene match: 8. Germline V gene sequence: CDR1 LGHNA, CDR2 YSLEER. There are 19 residues in the CDR3. The CDR3 sequence is CASSQDPGTVSSGANVLTF. As DNA, the CDR3 is TGCGCCAGCAGCCAAGACCCCGGGACAGTGAGCTCTGGGGCCAACGTCCTGACTTTC.

Within the sample, this clonotype is medium-sized. The chain carries TRBV6-6 and TRBJ2-1; TRBD1 matches at 10 bases. Germline assignment: CDR1 MNHNY and CDR2 SVGAGI (reference sequence). The trim removed 0 bases at V and 6 bases at J, leaving 2 bases unmatched. This CDR3 spans 15 amino acids. CDR3 residues: CASSYSRQGANEQFF. The DNA for the CDR3 is TGTGCCAGCAGTTACTCCCGACAGGGGGCCAATGAGCAGTTCTTC.

Sample share makes this clonotype medium-sized. The chain joins TRBV29-1 to TRBJ2-1; the D gene is possibly TRBD2 (6 bases). This CDR3 spans 11 amino acids. In germline, CDR1 is SQVTM, CDR2 ANQGSEA. V was pared by 3 bases and J by 9 bases, with 9 bases between. The CDR3 loop is CSVDPGGEQFF. CDR3 coding DNA: TGCAGCGTTGATCCCGGGGGTGAGCAGTTCTTC.

By share, this clonotype ranks as medium-sized. The conserved closing phenylalanine or tryptophan is absent in this CDR3, likely reflecting a read error. This chain links TRBV29-1 with TRBJ2-2; D not resolved. The CDR3 runs 13 residues. Germline values: CDR1 SQVTM, CDR2 ANQGSEA. The V end was cut by 4 bases, the J end by 2 bases, with 8 bases between. The CDR3 sequence is CSVVGGNTGELFL. The CDR3 coding sequence is TGCAGCGTTGTGGGCGGAAACACCGGGGAGCTGTTTCTT.

This clonotype rates as medium-sized. The chain is built from TRBV10-3 and TRBJ2-7; D unresolved. The CDR3 has 11 amino acids. Trimming removed 10 bases from V and 6 bases from J, with 13 bases in between. From germline, CDR1 is ENHRY and CDR2 SYGVKD. The chain's CDR3 is CATRQAPEQYF. The DNA of the CDR3 is TGTGCCACCCGCCAAGCGCCCGAGCAGTACTTC.

This clonotype is large. The chain is built from TRBV28 and TRBJ2-7, with 7 bases fitting TRBD1. The CDR3 is 14 amino acids. V dropped 2 bases and J dropped 4; count of bases not matched to a gene: 5. Germline CDR1 reads MDHEN; CDR2 reads SYDVKM. This CDR3 reads CASSLEGALYEQYF. The CDR3 DNA sequence: TGTGCCAGCAGTTTAGAGGGGGCGCTTTACGAGCAGTACTTC.

In its sample, this clonotype is medium-sized. This chain joins TRBV30 and TRBJ2-1; D is unresolved. Trimming cost V 3 bases and J 0 bases, with 9 bases left between them. Germline values: CDR1 GTSNPN, CDR2 SVGIG (reference sequence). This CDR3 comprises 14 residues. CDR3 loop: CAWRQVSSYNEQFF. CDR3 nucleotides: TGTGCCTGGAGGCAGGTTAGCTCCTACAATGAGCAGTTCTTC.

As for this clonotype: The conserved phenylalanine or tryptophan normally closing the CDR3 is absent here, so this likely arose from a read error. The chain joins TRBV28 to TRBJ2-7; 8 positions match TRBD2. The CDR3 extends over 12 amino acids. The V and J ends lost 5 bases and 3 bases, in that order; junction bases with no gene match: 0. CDR1 and CDR2 (germline): MDHEN, SYDVKM. The CDR3 DNA is TGTGCCAGCAGTGGGACTAGCTACGAGCAGTACTCC. It yields the protein CASSGTSYEQYS.

This clonotype qualifies as medium-sized. The chain recombines TRBV7-3 with TRBJ2-3, with 7 bases fitting TRBD1. The CDR3 loop spans 12 amino acids. The V gene end was trimmed by 5 bases and the J gene end by 4 bases; junction bases not matched to a gene: 0. Germline V CDR1 and CDR2: SGHTA, FQGTGA. In DNA, the CDR3 is TGTGCCAGCAGCCAGGGGGCAGATACGCAGTATTTT. Protein product: CASSQGADTQYF.

By share of the sample, this clonotype is large. The chain carries TRBV21-1 and TRBJ2-5; the table's TRBD2 call for D was not verified on the DNA. TRBV21-1 has pseudogene status. There are 17 residues in the CDR3. As DNA, the CDR3 is TGTGCCAGCAGCAAAAGGGTAGCGGATTCCAACCAAGAGACCCAGTACTTC. Protein: CASSKRVADSNQETQYF.

This clonotype rates as medium-sized. J is TRBJ2-2 and V is TRBV6-1; D remains unclear. The V and J ends lost 7 bases and 6 bases respectively, with 12 bases between them. The CDR3 length is 13 residues. CDR1 is MNHNS, CDR2 SASEGT, per germline. The CDR3, as DNA: TGTGCCAGCAACCCCCGCGGCGCCGGGGAGCTGTTTTTT. Translation: CASNPRGAGELFF.

This clonotype rates as medium-sized. The chain joins TRBV9 to TRBJ2-7; D is ambiguous. Germline V gives CDR1 SGDLS, CDR2 YYNGEE. The CDR3 spans 14 residues. V was pared by 4 bases and J by 2 bases, with 13 bases between. The CDR3 reads CASSPDESPYEQYF. CDR3 sequence (DNA): TGTGCCAGCAGCCCGGATGAAAGCCCCTACGAGCAGTACTTC.